This T cell receptor beta chain was retrieved from a study of tumor and adjacent non-tumor tissue in lung cancer. Across the whole study: The cohort had about a dozen adenocarcinoma, 2 squamous cell and 1 small cell patients.

RNA was extracted from bulk tissue without any cell sorting. More than 3 cm separated this lung sample from the edge of the tumor. Between August and November 2014, newly diagnosed, chemotherapy-naive lung cancer patients underwent thoracic surgery in China. TCRbeta libraries were built with three rounds of nested PCR, modified from ARM-PCR. TCRdb fed the multiplex PCR reads into MiXCR, producing one record per CDR3 protein. In the table there are 75,000 to 95,000 distinct CDR3 sequences, roughly three quarters of which are singletons. CDR1 and CDR2 (germline): SGHRS, YFSETQ. This CDR3 spans 15 amino acids. General study results and limits: Compared with tumor, normal lung showed significantly lower TCR diversity. Tumor repertoires had a smaller top 100 clone share than normal lung.

On this clonotype itself: Its target is unknown. Its ends do not fully match the called genes, so a read error is possible.

The chain employs TRBV5-1 and TRBJ2-5; D is possibly TRBD1 (5 bases). This clonotype was sampled from a woman aged 50 to 65 with non-small cell lung cancer. Sequencing was performed on distant non-tumor lung tissue. CDR3 in DNA: TGCGCCACCAGCTATTACTGGACACCCGAAGAGACCCAATACTTC. It translates to CATSYYWTPEETQYF.